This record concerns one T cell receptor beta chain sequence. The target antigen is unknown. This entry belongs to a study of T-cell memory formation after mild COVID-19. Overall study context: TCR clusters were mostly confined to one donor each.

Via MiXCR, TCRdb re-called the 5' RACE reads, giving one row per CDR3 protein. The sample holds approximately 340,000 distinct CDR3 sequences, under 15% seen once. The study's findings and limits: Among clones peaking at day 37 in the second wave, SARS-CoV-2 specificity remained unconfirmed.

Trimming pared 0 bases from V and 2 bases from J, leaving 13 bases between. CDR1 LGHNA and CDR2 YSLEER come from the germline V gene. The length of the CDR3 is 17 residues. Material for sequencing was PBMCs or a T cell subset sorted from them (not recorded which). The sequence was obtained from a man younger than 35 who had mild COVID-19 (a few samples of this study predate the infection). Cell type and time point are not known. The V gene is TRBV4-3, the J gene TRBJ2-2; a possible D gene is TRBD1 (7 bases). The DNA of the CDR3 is TGCGCCAGCAGCCAAGAAGGAGGGACAGCTAACACCGGGGAGCTGTTTTTT. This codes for CASSQEGGTANTGELFF.